One and the same sample provided the 9 T cell receptor beta chains below, sequenced in a study of T cells in Graves' hyperthyroidism and ophthalmopathy. Amplification of TCR beta CDR3 regions used RNA as the template. In the first-round RT-PCR of the TCR CDR3, the HTBI primer set was used. Each CDR3 protein gets one entry after TCRdb re-called the multiplex PCR reads with MiXCR. The top ten hold approximately 30% of the sample, which has under 350,000 distinct CDR3 sequences, less than 30% seen once. The specimen was blood. The receptors derive from a middle-aged man with Graves' hyperthyroidism that later progressed to Graves' ophthalmopathy.

In its sample, this clonotype was seen many times. The gene calls are TRBV6-1 and TRBJ2-5, with D perhaps TRBD1 (6 bases). Trimming cost V 6 bases and J 1 base, with 15 bases left between them. Germline loops: CDR1 MNHNS, CDR2 SASEGT. The CDR3 is 15 amino acids. The CDR3 loop reads CASRGPGAAQETQYF. As DNA, the CDR3 is TGTGCCAGCAGAGGCCCAGGGGCGGCCCAAGAGACCCAGTACTTC.

This clonotype was recorded many times. The chain is built from TRBV20-1 and TRBJ1-2; D possibly corresponds to TRBD1 (6 bases). This CDR3 has 17 amino acids. The germline gives CDR1 DFQATT, CDR2 SNEGSKA (reference sequence). The V and J ends lost 1 base and 0 bases respectively, with 18 bases between them. CDR3 sequence: CSARARDATGTNYGYTF. Here the CDR3 DNA reads TGCAGTGCTAGAGCCAGGGATGCTACAGGGACTAACTATGGCTACACCTTC.

This clonotype was observed many times. The J gene is TRBJ2-5, the V gene TRBV6-2 or TRBV6-3; TRBD2 agrees at 10 bases. CDR3 length: 16 amino acids. The V segment lost 2 bases and the J segment 5 bases; nucleotides outside the gene matches: 8. The germline V gene has CDR1 MNHEY and CDR2 SVGEGT. CDR3 coding DNA: TGTGCCAGCAGTTACCTCCTAGCGGGAGCGGGGGAGACCCAGTACTTC. This encodes CASSYLLAGAGETQYF.

This clonotype was counted at least ten times. The V and J genes are TRBV4-2 and TRBJ2-2; 9 bases line up with TRBD2. The CDR3 spans 20 residues. The V gene end was trimmed by 1 base and the J gene end by 7 bases; junction bases not matched to a gene: 19. The germline V gene encodes CDR1 LGHNA and CDR2 YNFKEQ. The CDR3 DNA follows: TGTGCCAGCAGCCAAGCCTCTTCCTGGCGGGAGGGCCGAGGAGGCGGGGAGCTGTTTTTT. This translates into CASSQASSWREGRGGGELFF.

This clonotype was observed many times. The chain joins TRBV6-5 to TRBJ1-1, with D tentatively TRBD1 (5 bases). The V end lost 6 bases, the J end lost 4 bases, and 12 bases lay between the germline ends. The length of the CDR3 is 13 residues. Germline lookup yields CDR1 MNHEY and CDR2 SVGAGI. The CDR3 DNA sequence: TGTGCCAGCAGGACGGGGGGGAGCACTGAAGCTTTCTTT. Protein product: CASRTGGSTEAFF.

This clonotype was seen at least ten times. The V gene is TRBV28, the J gene TRBJ2-7, with D tentatively TRBD1 (5 bases). This CDR3 is built from 16 residues. Trimming took 7 bases from V and 4 from J, leaving 23 bases between them. Germline V lookup: CDR1 MDHEN, CDR2 SYDVKM. CDR3 amino acids: CASTDGPPDTSYEQYF. The CDR3 DNA follows: TGTGCCAGCACCGATGGCCCCCCGGACACATCATACGAGCAGTACTTC. The variable domain in full, with the rest retrieved from reference TRBV28 and TRBJ2-7, is DVKVTQSSRYLVKRTGEKVFLECVQDMDHENMFWYRQDPGLGLRLIYFSYDVKMKEKGDIPEGYSVSREKKERFSLILESASTNQTSMYLCASTDGPPDTSYEQYFGPGTRLTVT.

This clonotype was found many times. The rearrangement links TRBV20-1 to TRBJ2-7; the D gene is possibly TRBD1 (5 bases). Germline assignment: CDR1 DFQATT and CDR2 SNEGSKA (reference sequence). The CDR3 loop spans 16 amino acids. Trimming removed 2 bases from V and 5 bases from J, with 22 bases in between. DNA for the CDR3: TGCAGTGCTAGAACGGCTCCCCCAGGGAATTCCAACGAGCAGTACTTC. Protein sequence: CSARTAPPGNSNEQYF.

This chain uses TRBV19 with TRBJ2-7; weak D call: TRBD2 (6 bases). This CDR3 is 15 amino acids long. V was trimmed by 5 bases and J by 0 bases, leaving 14 bases between them. Germline-derived CDR1 and CDR2 are LNHDA and SQIVND (reference sequence). The CDR3 loop is CASSPGDFSSYEQYF. Written as DNA, the CDR3 is TGTGCCAGTAGTCCCGGGGACTTCTCCTCCTACGAGCAGTACTTC.

This clonotype was observed many times. The gene calls are TRBV7-2 and TRBJ2-5; either TRBD1 or TRBD2 may supply D (5 bases each). V lost 6 bases and J lost 4, with 15 bases in between. This CDR3 is built from 14 residues. Germline assignment: CDR1 SGHTA and CDR2 FQGNSA. CDR3 protein: CASSKRGVGETQYF. The CDR3 region has the DNA TGTGCCAGCAGTAAAAGGGGAGTCGGAGAGACCCAGTACTTC. Complete variable domain (other parts from reference TRBV7-2 and TRBJ2-5): GAGVSQSPSNKVTEKGKDVELRCDPISGHTALYWYRQSLGQGLEFLIYFQGNSAPDKSGLPSDRFSAERTGGSVSTLTIQRTQQEDSAVYLCASSKRGVGETQYFGPGTRLLVL.